A single sample is the source of the 18 T cell receptor beta chains below, sequenced in a study of OX40 agonist ivuxolimab in advanced cancers. Libraries were prepared by immunoSEQ multiplex PCR; TCRdb keeps only in-frame clonotypes and omits some of them. The sample holds tens of thousands of clones, 75% to 90% seen once. The input for sequencing was CD4+ or CD8+ T cells sorted from blood, taken in a trial of the OX40 agonist ivuxolimab. All receptors come from an adult with an advanced solid tumor such as melanoma, head and neck, liver or kidney cancer.

This sequence joins TRBV30 and TRBJ2-3, with D unresolved. Germline loops: CDR1 GTSNPN, CDR2 SVGIG (reference sequence). The V end was cut by 5 bases, the J end by 4 bases, with 7 bases between. The CDR3 covers 11 residues. The CDR3 nucleotides are TGTGCCTGGGGGGTAGCAGATACGCAGTATTTT. It encodes CAWGVADTQYF.

This clone was found once. The gene calls are TRBV25-1 and TRBJ2-6; no clear D. V shed 8 bases and J shed 2 bases, with 4 bases lying between them. CDR1 is MGHDK, CDR2 SYGVNS, per germline. CDR3 length: 12 amino acids. The CDR3 DNA is TGTGCCAGCCAACCTGGGGCCAACGTCCTGACTTTC. This codes for CASQPGANVLTF. The full variable domain, in which reference TRBV25-1 and TRBJ2-6 provide the parts outside the CDR3, is EADIYQTPRYLVIGTGKKITLECSQTMGHDKMYWYQQDPGMELHLIHYSYGVNSTEKGDLSSESTVSRIRTEHFPLTLESARPSHTSQYLCASQPGANVLTFGAGSRLTVL.

The V gene is TRBV10-2, the J gene TRBJ2-1; TRBD2 aligns across 11 bases. V lost 7 bases, J lost 13 bases, and 9 bases stayed unmatched. Germline-derived CDR1 and CDR2 are WSHSY and SAAADI. This CDR3 has 13 residues. DNA of the CDR3: TGCGCCAGCAAACTAGCGGGAGCGACCCTTCAGTTCTTC. This codes for CASKLAGATLQFF.

This clone was detected a few times. The chain couples TRBV29-1 to TRBJ2-5, with 7 bases aligning to TRBD1. Per the germline V gene, CDR1 is SQVTM and CDR2 is ANQGSEA. The V segment lost 4 bases and the J segment 7 bases; nucleotides outside the gene matches: 6. The CDR3 is 12 residues long. In DNA form, the CDR3 reads TGCAGCGTTGTTGAGGCAGGGGGGACCCAGTACTTC. The encoded protein is CSVVEAGGTQYF.

This chain joins TRBV7-6 and TRBJ2-2; 12 bases match TRBD2. Germline V gene lookup returns CDR1 SGHVS and CDR2 FNYEAQ. CDR3 length: 16 residues. Trimming cost V 5 bases and J 9 bases; bases outside gene matches: 10. The CDR3 is CASSPLTSGRVRELFF. Written as DNA, the CDR3 is TGTGCCAGCAGCCCTCTGACTAGCGGGAGAGTTCGGGAGCTGTTTTTT. The full variable domain, rest sourced from reference TRBV7-6 and TRBJ2-2, is GAGVSQSPRYKVTKRGQDVALRCDPISGHVSLYWYRQALGQGPEFLTYFNYEAQQDKSGLPNDRFSAERPEGSISTLTIQRTEQRDSAMYRCASSPLTSGRVRELFFGEGSRLTVL.

The table lists this clone with a few counts. The chain couples TRBV7-6 to TRBJ2-3, with 8 bases fitting TRBD2. CDR1 and CDR2 (germline): SGHVS, FNYEAQ. The length of the CDR3 is 15 residues. The V gene end was trimmed by 4 bases and the J gene end by 4 bases; junction bases not matched to a gene: 7. The CDR3 DNA reads as TGTGCCAGCAGCTACCAAGCGGGAGTTGCAGATACGCAGTATTTT. Its translation is CASSYQAGVADTQYF.

The J gene is TRBJ2-3, the V gene TRBV15; 11 bases fit TRBD1. The CDR3 sequence is 16 residues long. Germline CDR1 reads LNHNV; CDR2 reads YYDKDF (reference sequence). The V and J ends lost 2 bases and 1 base, in that order; junction bases with no gene match: 2. CDR3 sequence reads: CATSRRTGGGTDTQYF. The CDR3 nucleotides read TGTGCCACCAGCAGAAGGACAGGGGGCGGCACAGATACGCAGTATTTT.

In regard to this clone: The same CDR3 arises from other DNA sequences in this sample as well. This sequence joins TRBV27 and TRBJ1-1; a weak D match, TRBD1 (6 bases). The CDR3 spans 14 residues. The V and J ends lost 2 bases and 5 bases respectively, with 12 bases between them. Per germline, CDR1 MNHEY and CDR2 SMNVEV (reference sequence). The CDR3: CASSLMGGRTEAFF. The CDR3 bases are TGTGCCAGCAGTTTAATGGGGGGGCGTACTGAAGCTTTCTTT.

J is TRBJ2-2 and V is TRBV6-1, with TRBD1 matching 7 bases. V shed 2 bases, J shed 0 bases, and the junction held 0 bases outside the gene matches. The CDR3 has 15 amino acids. Germline CDR1 is MNHNS and CDR2 is SASEGT. The DNA of the CDR3 is TGTGCCAGCAGTGAACAGGGGGCGAACACCGGGGAGCTGTTTTTT. Its translation: CASSEQGANTGELFF.

The V and J genes are TRBV18 and TRBJ2-5; D ambiguous. This CDR3 has 13 residues. Germline V gene sequence: CDR1 KGHSH, CDR2 LQKENI. Between the trimmed V and J ends, which lost 3 bases and 2 bases, there was a span of 7 bases. CDR3 sequence (DNA): TGTGCCAGCTCACCGGGCGAGCAAGAGACCCAGTACTTC. It translates to CASSPGEQETQYF.

This chain connects TRBV7-9 to TRBJ1-1; D is uncertain. V shed 7 bases and J shed 0 bases, with 12 bases lying between them. CDR3 length: 14 residues. CDR1 and CDR2 (germline): SEHNR, FQNEAQ (reference sequence). CDR3 region: CASNLGSLNTEAFF. CDR3 DNA sequence: TGTGCCAGCAACCTAGGGTCCCTGAACACTGAAGCTTTCTTT.

This chain links TRBV28 with TRBJ2-5; D gene unclear. The end of the DNA is better explained by TRBJ2-7, so the J call may be wrong. The CDR3 length is 11 residues. Germline assignment: CDR1 MDHEN and CDR2 SYDVKM. CDR3 residues: CASSLRYEQYF. The CDR3 DNA reads TGTGCCAGCAGTTTACGGTACGAGCAGTACTTC.

This clone was found once. The DNA of the CDR3 is TGCGCCAGCAGCCAAGATGACAGGGGGCTTCAGCCCCAGCATTTT. It codes for CASSQDDRGLQPQHF. J is TRBJ1-5 and V is TRBV4-1; TRBD1 matches 10 bases. Germline trimming cut 0 bases from V and 6 bases from J; bases unmatched to any gene: 2. Germline CDR1 is MGHRA and CDR2 is YSYEKL. The CDR3 is 15 amino acids.

The rearrangement joins TRBV18 to TRBJ1-2, with D uncertain. The V end lost 0 bases, the J end lost 8 bases, and 22 bases lay between the germline ends. The CDR3 has 17 amino acids. Germline V gives CDR1 KGHSH, CDR2 LQKENI. CDR3 protein: CASSPPFVGRTGGGYTF. The DNA of the CDR3 is TGTGCCAGCTCACCACCGTTTGTCGGGAGGACGGGTGGCGGCTACACCTTC.

The chain recombines TRBV7-2 with TRBJ2-4; maybe TRBD2 (6 bases). CDR1 and CDR2 (germline): SGHTA, FQGNSA. The length of the CDR3 is 15 residues. Trimming left V 5 bases short and J 15 bases short, with 26 bases between. The CDR3 sequence is CASSAGPTSYGFTYF. CDR3 coding DNA: TGTGCCAGCAGCGCGGGACCTACTAGTTACGGTTTCACGTACTTC.

This clone was found once. Other DNA sequences in this specimen translate into the identical CDR3. The gene calls are TRBV5-1 and TRBJ1-1, with a possible D match to TRBD1 (5 bases). The CDR3 covers 13 residues. Germline assignment: CDR1 SGHRS and CDR2 YFSETQ. With 1 base removed from V and 4 bases from J, the gap between germline ends came to 8 bases. The CDR3 region is CASSLSGGTEAFF. The DNA for the CDR3 is TGCGCCAGCAGCTTGTCTGGGGGCACTGAAGCTTTCTTT.

This chain connects TRBV6-1 to TRBJ2-1; 7 positions agree with TRBD2. CDR1 is MNHNS and CDR2 is SASEGT in the germline V gene. Unmatched junction bases numbered 9, after V lost 2 bases and J lost 2 bases. The CDR3 is made up of 17 amino acids. The CDR3 DNA sequence: TGTGCCAGCAGTGAACTGCTTGCGGGAGACCCCTACAATGAGCAGTTCTTC. Residues: CASSELLAGDPYNEQFF.

This clone was recorded once. The gene calls are TRBV27 and TRBJ1-1; D is unresolved. Trimming took off 6 bases at V and 1 base at J, with 9 bases between the two ends. Germline CDR1 reads MNHEY; CDR2 reads SMNVEV (reference sequence). The CDR3 loop spans 13 amino acids. CDR3 bases: TGTGCCAGCAGCCCTTATAGGAACACTGAAGCTTTCTTT. Protein sequence: CASSPYRNTEAFF.